The 31 T cell receptor beta chains below come from one sample, sequenced in a study. TCRdb processed the 5' RACE reads anew with MiXCR; each CDR3 protein has one entry. Of approximately 50,000 distinct CDR3 sequences listed, less than 30% are singletons. Treg sorting used a CD4+CD25+CD127-/low gate. What was sequenced was tumor-infiltrating Tregs sorted from the breast tumor. The receptors here all came from a female donor with breast cancer.

The rearrangement links TRBV21-1 to TRBJ1-1; the table calls TRBD1, which could not be checked here. TRBV21-1 is reported as a pseudogene. The CDR3 is 15 amino acids. The CDR3 DNA sequence: TGTGCCAGCAGCAAGAGAAGGGGTGATAACACTGAAGCTTTCTTT. Encoded protein: CASSKRRGDNTEAFF.

In its sample, this clonotype was seen a few times. The rearrangement uses TRBV20-1 and TRBJ2-3, with 10 bases lining up with TRBD2. CDR1 and CDR2 from the germline V gene are DFQATT and SNEGSKA (reference sequence). The CDR3 runs 18 residues. The junction had 18 bases not matched to a gene; V was cut back by 3 bases and J by 6 bases. The CDR3: CSASRASGSRAGGDTQYF. The CDR3 DNA sequence: TGCAGTGCTAGTCGCGCTAGCGGGAGCCGAGCGGGTGGCGATACGCAGTATTTT.

By share of the sample, this clonotype is medium-sized (0.01 to 0.1%). V and J are TRBV29-1 and TRBJ2-7; 9 bases line up with TRBD2. The CDR3 sequence is 14 residues long. V gave up 3 bases and J gave up 5 bases; unmatched junction bases: 8. Per germline, CDR1 SQVTM and CDR2 ANQGSEA. The CDR3 sequence is CSVEVPGLADEQYF. Here the CDR3 DNA reads TGCAGCGTTGAGGTCCCGGGACTAGCCGACGAGCAGTACTTC.

Ten or more counts support this clonotype. The rearrangement uses TRBV6-1 and TRBJ2-6, with D tentatively TRBD2 (7 bases). CDR1 and CDR2 from the germline V gene are MNHNS and SASEGT. The CDR3 has 18 residues. V was pared by 4 bases and J by 0 bases, with 16 bases between. As DNA, the CDR3 is TGTGCCAGCAGTGGGGGAGGGGGGGACCGCTCTGGGGCCAACGTCCTGACTTTC. Translating gives CASSGGGGDRSGANVLTF.

At least ten counts were recorded for this clonotype. The rearrangement joins TRBV2 to TRBJ2-5, with 8 nucleotides matching TRBD1. Germline values: CDR1 SNHLY, CDR2 FYNNEI. With V trimmed by 6 bases and J by 5 bases, 8 bases remained unmatched. This CDR3 region has 14 residues. The CDR3: CASSGQGHRETQYF. In nucleotides, the CDR3 is TGTGCCAGCAGCGGACAGGGTCATCGGGAGACCCAGTACTTC. The entire variable domain, with the rest obtained from reference TRBV2 and TRBJ2-5, is as follows: EPEVTQTPSHQVTQMGQEVILRCVPISNHLYFYWYRQILGQKVEFLVSFYNNEISEKSEIFDDQFSVERPDGSNFTLKIRSTKLEDSAMYFCASSGQGHRETQYFGPGTRLLVL.

The chain couples TRBV7-6 to TRBJ1-3; D possibly corresponds to TRBD1 (5 bases). There are 14 residues in the CDR3. V lost 0 bases to trimming and J lost 6 bases, with 9 bases between them. The germline CDR1 and CDR2 sequences are SGHVS and FNYEAQ. The CDR3 sequence: CASSLAAGLNTIYF. The CDR3 DNA is TGTGCCAGCAGCTTAGCCGCAGGGCTAAACACCATATATTTT.

This clonotype came up many times. The gene calls are TRBV20-1 and TRBJ2-3; D gene unclear. The germline V gene encodes CDR1 DFQATT and CDR2 SNEGSKA (reference sequence). Trimming cost V 5 bases and J 6 bases, with 9 bases left between them. This CDR3 contains 11 residues. CDR3: CSASRADTQYF. In DNA form, the CDR3 reads TGCAGTGCTTCTCGGGCGGATACGCAGTATTTT.

This clonotype has at least ten counts. The CDR3 nucleotides read TGCAGTGCTAGCCCCAGCGGGACCGGCTCCTACAATGAGCAGTTCTTC. It encodes CSASPSGTGSYNEQFF. The chain recombines TRBV20-1 with TRBJ2-1; 7 bases map to TRBD2. Per germline, CDR1 DFQATT and CDR2 SNEGSKA (reference sequence). This CDR3 comprises 16 residues. The V segment lost 3 bases and the J segment 0 bases; nucleotides outside the gene matches: 8.

V is TRBV7-2 and J is TRBJ2-2; tentative D call: TRBD2 (5 bases). V gave up 5 bases and J gave up 1 base, with 14 bases separating them. The CDR3 sequence is 16 residues long. Germline loops: CDR1 SGHTA, CDR2 FQGNSA. CDR3 DNA: TGTGCCAGCAGCCCCCGGCGTAGCGTGAACACCGGGGAGCTGTTTTTT. The encoded protein is CASSPRRSVNTGELFF.

The chain uses TRBV9 and TRBJ1-2, with D perhaps TRBD1 (6 bases). V lost 7 bases, J lost 2 bases, and 12 bases lay in between. Germline assignment: CDR1 SGDLS and CDR2 YYNGEE. This CDR3 region has 13 residues. The CDR3 spells CASQGTPNYGYTF. CDR3 DNA: TGTGCCAGCCAGGGGACACCAAACTATGGCTACACCTTC.

This clonotype was counted between two and nine times. The J gene is TRBJ2-7, the V gene TRBV18, with D maybe TRBD1 (6 bases). This CDR3 has 18 amino acids. Germline V gives CDR1 KGHSH, CDR2 LQKENI. The V gene lost 4 bases and the J gene lost 0 bases, with 22 bases spanning the gap. The CDR3 DNA reads as TGTGCCAGCTCACGAAGAGCCAGGGGAGAGCTTAGCTCCTACGAGCAGTACTTC. Its translation: CASSRRARGELSSYEQYF. The full variable domain, completed using reference TRBV18 and TRBJ2-7, is NAGVMQNPRHLVRRRGQEARLRCSPMKGHSHVYWYRQLPEEGLKFMVYLQKENIIDESGMPKERFSAEFPKEGPSILRIQQVVRGDSAAYFCASSRRARGELSSYEQYFGPGTRLTVT.

This clonotype has a count of ten or more. The rearrangement joins TRBV5-1 to TRBJ1-4; D is unresolved. Germline V lookup: CDR1 SGHRS, CDR2 YFSETQ. V was shortened by 0 bases and J by 5 bases, with 8 bases between the two germline ends. This CDR3 has 14 residues. For the CDR3, the DNA is TGCGCCAGCAGCTTGGCGGGCGCAAATGAAAAACTGTTTTTT. This gives the protein CASSLAGANEKLFF.

The chain is built from TRBV20-1 and TRBJ2-1; 9 bases are a match to TRBD2. Germline lookup yields CDR1 DFQATT and CDR2 SNEGSKA (reference sequence). The CDR3 loop spans 15 amino acids. V was clipped by 1 base and J by 5 bases; unmatched bases: 6. CDR3: CSARGLAGLDNEQFF. In DNA form, the CDR3 reads TGCAGTGCTAGAGGTCTAGCGGGGTTGGACAATGAGCAGTTCTTC.

This chain connects TRBV20-1 to TRBJ2-7; D is perhaps TRBD1 (5 bases). The V end lost 5 bases, the J end lost 0 bases, and 14 bases lay between the germline ends. The CDR3 is 14 residues long. From germline, CDR1 is DFQATT and CDR2 SNEGSKA (reference sequence). The CDR3 loop reads CSASDILSSYEQYF. Here the CDR3 DNA reads TGCAGTGCTTCGGACATCCTGAGCTCCTACGAGCAGTACTTC.

This clonotype was detected many times. V gene TRBV6-1 combines with J gene TRBJ1-5, with TRBD1 matching over 8 bases. V dropped 6 bases and J dropped 5; count of bases not matched to a gene: 3. CDR1 is MNHNS, CDR2 SASEGT, per germline. CDR3 size: 13 residues. The CDR3 nucleotides read TGTGCCAGCAGGGGACAGGATTATCAGCCCCAGCATTTT. Translating gives CASRGQDYQPQHF.

Of note for this clonotype: This clone may be a read error of a much larger clone one base away. The chain couples TRBV7-9 to TRBJ1-2; D unresolved. The CDR3 spans 14 residues. Germline assignment: CDR1 SEHNR and CDR2 FQNEAQ (reference sequence). V was pared by 10 bases and J by 6 bases, with 21 bases between. The CDR3 reads CATAGSRLGDGYTF. CDR3 nucleotide sequence: TGTGCCACCGCCGGGTCCAGGCTCGGGGATGGCTACACCTTC.

The V gene is TRBV18, the J gene TRBJ2-3, with D tentatively TRBD2 (6 bases). Trimming stripped 4 bases from V and 3 bases from J, with 20 bases between. The CDR3 has 17 residues. Germline-derived CDR1 and CDR2 are KGHSH and LQKENI. CDR3 protein: CASSRAVWNGRTDTQYF. In DNA, the CDR3 is TGTGCCAGCTCACGCGCAGTATGGAACGGGAGAACAGATACGCAGTATTTT.

In this sample, this clonotype turned up many times. The chain combines TRBV6-1 with TRBJ1-1, with 9 nucleotides matching TRBD1. CDR3 length equals 15 residues. With V trimmed by 4 bases and J by 0 bases, 3 bases remained unmatched. The germline V gene encodes CDR1 MNHNS and CDR2 SASEGT. The CDR3 sequence: CASSGGQGMNTEAFF. The CDR3 DNA reads TGTGCCAGCAGTGGGGGACAGGGAATGAACACTGAAGCTTTCTTT.

This clonotype was observed a few times. J is TRBJ1-6 and V is TRBV7-2; D is unresolved. Germline V gene sequence: CDR1 SGHTA, CDR2 FQGNSA. Deletions cut 2 bases from V and 0 bases from J, with 14 bases between. The CDR3 extends over 18 amino acids. CDR3 protein: CASSLRYRSSSYNSPLHF. The CDR3 DNA follows: TGTGCCAGCAGCTTACGTTACCGGTCGAGCTCCTATAATTCACCCCTCCACTTT.

This clonotype appeared once. With a much larger clone just one base away, this may be a read error. The genes are TRBV24-1 and TRBJ1-1, with D uncertain. The germline V and J ends were trimmed by 5 bases and 4 bases, with 19 bases remaining between them. Per the germline V gene, CDR1 is KGHDR and CDR2 is SFDVKD. There are 16 residues in the CDR3. CDR3 loop: CATSGIKGRLSTEAFF. The CDR3 nucleotides are TGTGCCACCAGTGGTATTAAAGGACGGCTGAGCACTGAAGCTTTCTTT.

V gene TRBV18 combines with J gene TRBJ1-2; the D is unclear. V lost 1 base and J lost 8, with 11 bases in between. Germline CDR1 is KGHSH and CDR2 is LQKENI. CDR3 length equals 13 residues. The CDR3 protein is CASSPLGGVGYTF. Written as DNA, the CDR3 is TGTGCCAGCTCACCACTGGGTGGGGTCGGCTACACCTTC. Based on the CDR3 plus reference TRBV18 and TRBJ1-2, the full variable domain is NAGVMQNPRHLVRRRGQEARLRCSPMKGHSHVYWYRQLPEEGLKFMVYLQKENIIDESGMPKERFSAEFPKEGPSILRIQQVVRGDSAAYFCASSPLGGVGYTFGSGTRLTVV.

Ten or more counts support this clonotype. V and J are TRBV9 and TRBJ1-3; D uncertain. V lost 4 bases, J lost 4 bases, and 6 bases lay in between. This CDR3 comprises 12 residues. Per the germline V gene, CDR1 is SGDLS and CDR2 is YYNGEE. The CDR3, as DNA: TGTGCCAGCAGCCCACAGGGAAACACCATATATTTT. Its translation is CASSPQGNTIYF.

As to this clonotype: Because the CDR3 is missing its conserved closing phenylalanine or tryptophan, this is likely a read error. The V call is TRBV5-1, the J call TRBJ2-5, with D hard to call. The CDR3 extends over 15 amino acids. Germline V lookup: CDR1 SGHRS, CDR2 YFSETQ. V was pared by 0 bases and J by 1 base, with 10 bases between. CDR3 DNA sequence: TGCGCCAGCAGCTTGGCCTTCACTACCCAAGAGACCCAGTACTAC. Protein sequence: CASSLAFTTQETQYY.

This clonotype came up many times. The chain links TRBV7-2 to TRBJ2-7; 14 nucleotides line up with TRBD2. The CDR3 length is 16 residues. Germline V gives CDR1 SGHTA, CDR2 FQGNSA. The V segment lost 5 bases and the J segment 2 bases; nucleotides outside the gene matches: 5. The CDR3 reads CASSPRLAGGTYEQYF. The CDR3 DNA follows: TGTGCCAGCAGCCCTCGACTAGCGGGAGGGACCTACGAGCAGTACTTC.

This clonotype was detected a few times. The rearrangement links TRBV5-1 to TRBJ2-3; D call uncertain. CDR3 length: 16 amino acids. V lost 4 bases, J lost 0 bases, and 15 bases lay in between. The germline CDR1 and CDR2 sequences are SGHRS and YFSETQ. The CDR3 DNA is TGCGCCAGCAGCGCGCGTCTGAGAACTAGCACAGATACGCAGTATTTT. It translates to CASSARLRTSTDTQYF.

The chain joins TRBV12-3 or TRBV12-4 to TRBJ2-1, with a tentative D call TRBD1 (6 bases). The CDR3 extends over 16 amino acids. V gave up 3 bases and J gave up 2 bases, with 14 bases separating them. The CDR3 region is CASSFRTGLAYNEQFF. The CDR3 DNA reads as TGTGCCAGCAGTTTTAGAACAGGGCTCGCCTACAATGAGCAGTTCTTC.

The V gene is TRBV2, the J gene TRBJ1-1; D perhaps matches TRBD1 (6 bases). The V end lost 5 bases, the J end lost 5 bases, and 12 bases lay between the germline ends. CDR1 is SNHLY, CDR2 FYNNEI, per germline. There are 13 residues in the CDR3. The CDR3: CASSPSRGTEAFF. In DNA form, the CDR3 reads TGTGCCAGCAGTCCCTCCAGGGGTACTGAAGCTTTCTTT.

In this sample, this clonotype turned up many times. The genes are TRBV4-2 and TRBJ1-5, with no clear D. With 0 bases removed from V and 4 bases from J, the gap between germline ends came to 10 bases. The CDR3 extends over 15 amino acids. Germline loops: CDR1 LGHNA, CDR2 YNFKEQ. In nucleotides, the CDR3 is TGTGCCAGCAGCCAAGAGTCGGGTCGAAATCAGCCCCAGCATTTT. Its translation: CASSQESGRNQPQHF.

This clonotype was seen a handful of times. J is TRBJ1-5 and V is TRBV6-5; D is ambiguous. The germline CDR1 and CDR2 sequences are MNHEY and SVGAGI. V lost 0 bases, J lost 4 bases, and 10 bases lay in between. The CDR3 consists of 15 residues. The CDR3 sequence is CASSYSMDPNQPQHF. CDR3 bases: TGTGCCAGCAGTTACTCGATGGATCCTAATCAGCCCCAGCATTTT.

The chain links TRBV3-1 to TRBJ2-1, with a possible D match to TRBD1 (5 bases). Trimming took 7 bases from V and 1 from J, leaving 8 bases between them. The CDR3 totals 13 residues. Per germline, CDR1 LGHDT and CDR2 YNNKEL (reference sequence). The DNA for the CDR3 is TGTGCCAGCACCCCAGGGTCCTACAATGAGCAGTTCTTC. Its translation: CASTPGSYNEQFF.

The CDR3 DNA follows: TGTGCCAGCAGTTTATGGGGGGAATCCTACGAGCAGTACTTC. Amino acids: CASSLWGESYEQYF. V is TRBV27 and J is TRBJ2-7; D might be TRBD2 (6 bases). This CDR3 has 14 amino acids. Germline V gene sequence: CDR1 MNHEY, CDR2 SMNVEV (reference sequence). The germline V and J ends were trimmed by 1 base and 1 base, with 8 bases remaining between them.